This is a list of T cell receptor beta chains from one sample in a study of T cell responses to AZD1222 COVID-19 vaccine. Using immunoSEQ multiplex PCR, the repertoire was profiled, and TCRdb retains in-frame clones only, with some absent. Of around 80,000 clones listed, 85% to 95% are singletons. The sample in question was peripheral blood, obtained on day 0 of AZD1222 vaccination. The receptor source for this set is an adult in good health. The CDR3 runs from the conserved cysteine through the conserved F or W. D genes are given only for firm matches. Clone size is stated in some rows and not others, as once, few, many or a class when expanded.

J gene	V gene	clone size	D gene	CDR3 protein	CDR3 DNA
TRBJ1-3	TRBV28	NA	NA	CASGPPLGVNSGNTIYF	TGTGCCAGCGGCCCTCCGTTGGGAGTTAACTCTGGAAACACCATATATTTT
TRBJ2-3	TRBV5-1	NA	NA	CASSVDQLTDTQYF	TGCGCCAGCAGCGTGGACCAACTCACAGATACGCAGTATTTT
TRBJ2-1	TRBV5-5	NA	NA	CASSLNDNEQFF	TGTGCCAGCAGCTTGAACGACAATGAGCAGTTCTTC
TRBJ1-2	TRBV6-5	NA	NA	CASSPTGNYGYTF	TGTGCCAGCAGCCCGACAGGAAACTATGGCTACACCTTC
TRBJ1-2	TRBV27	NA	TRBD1	CASSLSPLFSNRGGDYGYTF	TGTGCCAGCAGTTTATCACCTTTGTTTTCCAACAGGGGTGGTGACTATGGCTACACCTTC
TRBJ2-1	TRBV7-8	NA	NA	CASSELLGAPAYNEQFF	TGTGCCAGCAGCGAGCTCCTGGGGGCGCCGGCCTACAATGAGCAGTTCTTC
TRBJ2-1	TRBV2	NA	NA	CASSWIHNEQFF	TGTGCCAGCAGTTGGATCCACAATGAGCAGTTCTTC
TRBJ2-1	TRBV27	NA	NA	CASIDSREYNEQFF	TGTGCCAGCATTGATTCTCGGGAGTACAATGAGCAGTTCTTC
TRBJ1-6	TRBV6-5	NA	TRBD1	CASSRSGGTSPLHF	TGTGCCAGCAGCCGATCAGGGGGTACATCACCCCTCCACTTT
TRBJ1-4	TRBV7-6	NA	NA	CASSPRGTTNEKLFF	TGTGCCAGCAGCCCAAGGGGTACAACTAATGAAAAACTGTTTTTT
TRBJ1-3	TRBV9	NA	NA	CASSPRHGASGNTIYF	TGTGCCAGCAGCCCTCGACACGGAGCTTCTGGAAACACCATATATTTT
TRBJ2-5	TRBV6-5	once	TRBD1	CASNLAGGQRETQYF	TGTGCCAGCAACTTGGCAGGGGGCCAAAGAGAGACCCAGTACTTC
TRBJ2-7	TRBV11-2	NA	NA	CASSLWGAISPEQYF	TGTGCCAGCAGCTTATGGGGGGCGATTTCCCCCGAGCAGTACTTC
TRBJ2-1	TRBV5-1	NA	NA	CASCQEGLNEQFF	TGCGCCAGCTGCCAGGAGGGCCTCAATGAGCAGTTCTTC
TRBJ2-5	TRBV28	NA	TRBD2	CASGSVLAGVETQYF	TGTGCCAGCGGCTCGGTACTAGCGGGGGTAGAGACCCAGTACTTC
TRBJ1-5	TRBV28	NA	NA	CASSLSGGNQPQHF	TGTGCCAGCAGTTTATCGGGGGGCAATCAGCCCCAGCATTTT
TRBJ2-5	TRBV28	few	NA	CASSSVETQYF	TGTGCCAGCAGTTCCGTAGAGACCCAGTACTTC
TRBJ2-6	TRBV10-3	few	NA	CAISDPATGRDSGANVLTF	TGTGCCATCAGTGACCCGGCAACAGGGAGGGACTCTGGGGCCAACGTCCTGACTTTC
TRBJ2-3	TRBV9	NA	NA	CASSATGPRTDTQYF	TGTGCCAGCAGCGCCACCGGGCCGAGGACAGATACGCAGTATTTT
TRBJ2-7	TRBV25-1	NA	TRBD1	CASSRQGPYYEQYF	TGTGCCAGCAGCAGACAGGGGCCCTACTACGAGCAGTACTTC
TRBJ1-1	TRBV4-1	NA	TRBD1	CASSQGYRQGYEAFF	TGCGCCAGCAGCCAAGGCTATAGACAGGGCTATGAAGCTTTCTTT
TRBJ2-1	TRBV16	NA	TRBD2	CASSQSGGNEQFF	TGTGCCAGCAGCCAAAGCGGGGGCAATGAGCAGTTCTTC
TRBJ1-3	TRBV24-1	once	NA	CATTGADGNTIYF	TGTGCCACCACGGGGGCGGATGGAAACACCATATATTTT
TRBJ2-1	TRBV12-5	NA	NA	CASGLGYEQFF	TGTGCTAGTGGTTTGGGGTATGAGCAGTTCTTC
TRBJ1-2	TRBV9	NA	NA	CASSVGFGYGYTF	TGTGCCAGCAGCGTAGGTTTCGGGTATGGCTACACCTTC
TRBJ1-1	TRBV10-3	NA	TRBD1	CAISGDREGDTEAFF	TGTGCCATCAGTGGGGACAGGGAAGGCGACACTGAAGCTTTCTTT
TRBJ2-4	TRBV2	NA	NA	CASREGGARNIQYF	TGTGCCAGCAGGGAAGGGGGGGCTAGAAACATTCAGTACTTC
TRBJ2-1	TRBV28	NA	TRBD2	CASSFPSGGARNEQFF	TGTGCCAGCAGTTTCCCTAGCGGGGGGGCGAGGAATGAGCAGTTCTTC
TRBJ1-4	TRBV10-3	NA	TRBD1	CAISGGQGSIVEKLFF	TGTGCCATCAGTGGAGGACAGGGTTCGATTGTTGAAAAACTGTTTTTT
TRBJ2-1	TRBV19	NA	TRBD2	CASSIEGRARNEQFF	TGTGCCAGTAGTATAGAGGGGAGGGCAAGGAACGAGCAGTTCTTC
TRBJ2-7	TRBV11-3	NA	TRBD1	CASSFGTGTYEQYF	TGTGCCAGCAGCTTTGGGACAGGGACCTACGAGCAGTACTTC
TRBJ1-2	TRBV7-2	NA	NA	CASSSSTRGYTF	TGTGCCAGCAGCTCCAGTACACGGGGCTACACCTTC
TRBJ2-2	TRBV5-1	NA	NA	CASSLQNTGELFF	TGCGCCAGCAGCTTACAGAACACCGGGGAGCTGTTTTTT
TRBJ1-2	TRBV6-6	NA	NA	CASSYLAESYGYTF	TGTGCCAGCAGTTACTTGGCAGAATCCTATGGCTACACCTTC
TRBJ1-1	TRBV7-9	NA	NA	CASIKVSEAFF	TGTGCCAGCATCAAGGTTTCTGAAGCTTTCTTT